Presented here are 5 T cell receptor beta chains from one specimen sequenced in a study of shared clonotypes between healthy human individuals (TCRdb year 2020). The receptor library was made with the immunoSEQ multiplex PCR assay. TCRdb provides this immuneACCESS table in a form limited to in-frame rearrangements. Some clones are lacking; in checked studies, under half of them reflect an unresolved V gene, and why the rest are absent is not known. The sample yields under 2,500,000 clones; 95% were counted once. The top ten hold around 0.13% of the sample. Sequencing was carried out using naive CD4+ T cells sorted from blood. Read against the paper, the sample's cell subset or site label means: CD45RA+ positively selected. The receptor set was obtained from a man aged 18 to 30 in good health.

The CDR3 nucleotides read TGCAGCGTTGTAGGCGGGATCGGCAACAATGAGCAGTTCTTC. Translating gives CSVVGGIGNNEQFF. The chain couples TRBV29-1 to TRBJ2-1, with a weak D call TRBD2 (6 bases). The V gene lost 4 bases and the J gene lost 5 bases, with 15 bases spanning the gap. The V gene's germline CDR1 is SQVTM and CDR2 ANQGSEA. CDR3 length equals 14 residues.

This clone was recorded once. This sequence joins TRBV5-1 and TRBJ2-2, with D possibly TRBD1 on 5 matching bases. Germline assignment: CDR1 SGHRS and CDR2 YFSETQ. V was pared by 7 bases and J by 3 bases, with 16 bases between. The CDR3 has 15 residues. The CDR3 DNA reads TGCGCCAGCGGGGCCCCTTTTTTGGACACCGGGGAGCTGTTTTTT. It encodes CASGAPFLDTGELFF.

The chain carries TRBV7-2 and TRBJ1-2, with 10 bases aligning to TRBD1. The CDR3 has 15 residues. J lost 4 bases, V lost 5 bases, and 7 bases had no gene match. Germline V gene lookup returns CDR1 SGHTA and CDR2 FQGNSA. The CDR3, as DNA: TGTGCCAGCAGCACTAGGACAGGGGGGAGCTATGGCTACACCTTC. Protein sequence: CASSTRTGGSYGYTF.

This CDR3 is CASSYPTGGPEAFF. The CDR3 DNA reads as TGTGCCAGCAGTTACCCTACCGGGGGCCCTGAAGCTTTCTTT. This chain links TRBV6-6 with TRBJ1-1; weak D call: TRBD1 (6 bases). Trimming removed 2 bases from V and 6 bases from J, with 13 bases in between. The CDR3 consists of 14 residues. Germline values: CDR1 MNHNY, CDR2 SVGAGI (reference sequence).

Written as DNA, the CDR3 is TGTGCCTGGAGTGTACTGCGGGGCCGCAATTCACCCCTCCACTTT. Protein: CAWSVLRGRNSPLHF. The gene calls are TRBV30 and TRBJ1-6; possible D gene TRBD1, 5 bases. Germline V gene sequence: CDR1 GTSNPN, CDR2 SVGIG (reference sequence). CDR3 length: 15 residues. The V end lost 0 bases, the J end lost 7 bases, and 13 bases lay between the germline ends.